This TCR beta chain is from a study of OX40 agonist ivuxolimab in advanced cancers. Study summary: Every 2 weeks, ivuxolimab was infused into the patients intravenously at between 0.01 and 10 mg/kg. Three dose-escalation patients had partial responses: one with hepatocellular carcinoma and two with cutaneous melanoma.

Notes on this clone: What it recognizes is unknown.

Sequencing was performed with immunoSEQ multiplex PCR; in TCRdb, only in-frame clones are kept and a portion is missing. This sample carries about 80,000 clones, roughly 90% of them seen once, and the ten largest clones take over 8.5%. Study-wide points: Partial responders treated at 0.1-3.0 mg/kg exhibited clonal expansion among the lowest measured.

V was pared by 2 bases and J by 2 bases, with 11 bases between. Germline V gives CDR1 KGHSH, CDR2 LQKENI. This CDR3 is built from 15 residues. The sequencing here drew on CD4+ or CD8+ T cells sorted from blood, taken in a trial of the OX40 agonist ivuxolimab. This TCR was recovered from an adult with an advanced solid tumor such as melanoma, head and neck, liver or kidney cancer. The chain combines TRBV18 with TRBJ2-3; a possible D gene is TRBD1 (6 bases). The CDR3 sequence: CASSPNRAITDTQYF. As DNA, the CDR3 is TGTGCCAGCTCACCAAACAGGGCCATCACAGATACGCAGTATTTT.